Below, one T cell receptor (beta chain) is given with its context. The CDR3 spans 16 residues. V lost 4 bases and J lost 0; bases outside the gene matches: 5. Germline CDR1 and CDR2: ENHRY and SYGVKD. TCRdb re-derived calls from the 5' RACE reads in MiXCR, one entry per CDR3 protein. The sample shows 380,000 or so distinct CDR3 sequences, roughly an eighth of them seen only once. The source of the sample is a study of T-cell memory formation after mild COVID-19. The sequenced material came from PBMCs or a T cell subset sorted from them (not recorded which). The TCR sequence derives from a man between 18 and 29 years old who had mild COVID-19 (a few samples of this study predate the infection). Cell type and time point are not known. The V call is TRBV10-3, the J call TRBJ1-3; 8 bases map to TRBD1. CDR3 nucleotides: TGTGCCATCAGTGGAGGGACAGGCTACTCTGGAAACACCATATATTTT. It specifies CAISGGTGYSGNTIYF.